This T cell receptor delta chain was retrieved from a study of gamma-delta chains in newborns, infants, children. About the research overall: Microbial exposure reportedly drives polyclonal innate γδ T cell expansion after birth.

As for this clone: TCRdb lists the protein of a much larger clone for this DNA, which differs at residue 4, so this is likely a read error; the protein given here is translated from the DNA itself.

The CDR3 is made up of 16 amino acids. The germline gives CDR1 GEAIGNYY, CDR2 EKD. Between the trimmed V and J ends, which lost 6 bases and 2 bases, there was a span of 21 bases. TCRdb made new clone calls on the reads using CATT. The sample lists 950 to 1,500 delta-chain clones, roughly 1.1% occurring once. The TCR sequence derives from a child in good health. V usage is TRDV2 and J usage is TRDJ1; a possible D gene is TRDD3 (5 bases). Sequenced material: blood. This CDR3 reads CACNHLRGERTDKLIF. CDR3 bases: TGTGCCTGTAACCATCTCAGGGGAGAGAGGACCGATAAACTCATCTTT.